This TCR beta chain was retrieved from a study of blood T cell repertoires in COVID-19. In the study overall: Samples came from the United States, Italy and Spain, spanning acute and convalescent COVID-19.

Libraries were prepared by immunoSEQ multiplex PCR; TCRdb keeps only in-frame clonotypes and omits some of them. The repertoire holds about 130,000 clones, with approximately 85% as singletons. Germline CDR1 and CDR2: SGHTA and FQGNSA. This CDR3 is built from 13 residues. The ends were cut back, 1 base at V and 5 bases at J, with 6 bases in the middle. The material sequenced was peripheral blood. The sequence was obtained from a human donor in a cohort sampled during active COVID-19. This chain uses TRBV7-2 with TRBJ1-5; a possible D gene is TRBD1 (6 bases). The CDR3 is CASSLEGDQPQHF. DNA for the CDR3: TGTGCCAGCAGCTTAGAGGGGGATCAGCCCCAGCATTTT.